The clone carrying this T cell receptor beta chain was observed at least ten times. Germline-derived CDR1 and CDR2 are SNHLY and FYNNEI. The CDR3 extends over 14 amino acids. The V and J ends lost 6 bases and 0 bases, in that order; junction bases with no gene match: 4. Unique molecular identifiers were included in an RNA-based 3' RACE TCR library. Each CDR3 protein gets one entry after TCRdb re-called the 3' RACE reads with MiXCR. The sample has approximately 89,000 distinct CDR3 sequences; 6.9% are singletons. Treatment denoted: PENTA 11 planned treatment interruption arm or continuous ART arm. At least 5 million viable PBMCs were required per cryopreserved sample. These data belong to a study of HIV-infected children after antiretroviral therapy interruption. The wider study: Weeks 0, 12, interruption end (24 or 48), and about 3 years post-study gave interruption-arm samples. Weeks 0, 48 and 150 were sampled under continuous treatment.

The source is a pool of human donors with HIV. The starting material was CD45RA+ CD4+ T cells from PBMCs, pooled from several time points, obtained from a donor given antiretroviral therapy, either interrupted or continuous. The subset is: naive CD4+ CD45RA+ CD45RO- T cells. The rearrangement joins TRBV2 to TRBJ1-1, with 7 bases identical to TRBD1. CDR3 DNA: TGTGCCAGCAGCGTGGACAGGTTGAACACTGAAGCTTTCTTT. Amino acids: CASSVDRLNTEAFF.